The rows below give T cell receptor beta chains drawn from one sample of a study of blood T cell repertoires in COVID-19. The assay was immunoSEQ multiplex PCR, and TCRdb's table has in-frame clones only and misses some. The sample consists of 200,000 to 300,000 clones, over 90% of them appearing once. The material sequenced was peripheral blood. The receptors were gathered from a young man with COVID-19, enrolled during active disease. Both conserved end residues are part of each CDR3. A D gene is named only where the DNA matches it firmly. Clone size is given for some rows only: seen once, a few or many times, or a class if the clone is expanded.

V,D,J,size,CDR3,DNA
TRBV3-1/TRBV3-2,TRBD2,TRBJ2-7,NA,CASSQEGLGLRREQYF,TGTGCCAGCAGCCAAGAGGGTTTGGGACTACGACGAGAGCAGTACTTC
TRBV7-2,NA,TRBJ1-1,NA,CASSLWLGAKNTEAFF,TGTGCCAGCAGCTTATGGTTAGGGGCAAAGAACACTGAAGCTTTCTTT
TRBV9,NA,TRBJ1-6,NA,CASSVGAGPLHF,TGTGCCAGCAGCGTAGGCGCTGGACCCCTCCACTTT
TRBV5-1,TRBD1,TRBJ1-4,NA,CASSLDRAIGNEKLFF,TGCGCCAGCAGCCTCGACAGGGCTATCGGTAATGAAAAACTGTTTTTT
TRBV6-5,TRBD1,TRBJ2-3,NA,CASATGSTDTQYF,TGTGCCAGTGCGACAGGGTCCACAGATACGCAGTATTTT
TRBV3-1/TRBV3-2,TRBD1,TRBJ2-7,once,CASSRSRGTGSHEQYF,TGTGCCAGCAGCCGATCTAGGGGGACAGGCAGCCACGAGCAGTACTTC
TRBV12-3/TRBV12-4,NA,TRBJ1-1,NA,CASSGPYRAFF,TGTGCCAGCAGTGGCCCTTATCGAGCTTTCTTT
TRBV6-5,NA,TRBJ1-4,NA,CASSRPGGDEKLFF,TGTGCCAGCAGTCGCCCGGGTGGAGATGAAAAACTGTTTTTT
TRBV12-3/TRBV12-4,NA,TRBJ1-1,NA,CASSLAGAVAFF,TGTGCCAGCAGTTTAGCGGGGGCAGTAGCTTTCTTT
TRBV5-1,TRBD2,TRBJ2-2,NA,CASGGLAGLNTGELFF,TGCGCCAGCGGCGGACTAGCGGGGCTGAACACCGGGGAGCTGTTTTTT
TRBV7-2,NA,TRBJ1-2,NA,CASSLQAQGSYGYTF,TGTGCCAGCAGCTTACAAGCTCAGGGAAGCTATGGCTACACCTTC
TRBV6-5,TRBD2,TRBJ2-5,NA,CASSYRGGGSQETQYF,TGTGCCAGCAGTTATCGTGGCGGGGGATCCCAAGAGACCCAGTACTTC
TRBV2,NA,TRBJ1-4,NA,CASSDRQGSGKLFF,TGTGCCAGCAGTGATAGGCAGGGGTCGGGAAAACTGTTTTTT
TRBV6-1,NA,TRBJ1-5,NA,CASSEPGRGGHQPQHF,TGTGCCAGCAGTGAACCCGGTAGGGGGGGGCACCAGCCCCAGCATTTT
TRBV11-2,TRBD1,TRBJ2-2,once,CASSPIRGQNTGELFF,TGTGCCAGCAGCCCCATCAGGGGGCAAAACACCGGGGAGCTGTTTTTT
TRBV25-1,NA,TRBJ1-2,NA,CASSDPQGVDYGYTF,TGTGCCAGCAGTGACCCCCAGGGCGTCGACTATGGCTACACCTTC
TRBV15,NA,TRBJ1-5,NA,CATSRKGGQGVYNQPQHF,TGTGCCACCAGCAGGAAGGGGGGGCAGGGAGTATACAATCAGCCCCAGCATTTT
TRBV19,TRBD1,TRBJ1-2,NA,CASSSTGARQYTF,TGTGCCAGTAGTTCCACAGGGGCCCGACAATACACCTTC
TRBV5-6,NA,TRBJ1-2,NA,CASSPGLQSGYGYTF,TGTGCCAGCAGCCCGGGACTCCAGTCAGGCTATGGCTACACCTTC
TRBV9,NA,TRBJ2-7,NA,CASSPRGGEFGEQYF,TGTGCCAGCAGCCCACGAGGGGGGGAGTTCGGTGAGCAGTACTTC
TRBV5-4,NA,TRBJ1-3,few,CASSPSDSGNTIYF,TGTGCCAGCAGCCCTTCAGACTCTGGAAACACCATATATTTT
TRBV7-9,TRBD2,TRBJ2-3,NA,CASSHPSGGTDTQYF,TGTGCCAGCAGCCATCCTAGCGGGGGCACAGATACGCAGTATTTT
TRBV4-1,TRBD1,TRBJ2-2,NA,CARSRTGTGGRNTGELFF,TGCGCCCGCAGCCGAACCGGGACAGGGGGTCGAAACACCGGGGAGCTGTTTTTT
TRBV6-5,NA,TRBJ1-2,NA,CATFREDYGYTF,TGTGCCACCTTTCGGGAGGACTATGGCTACACCTTC
TRBV18,NA,TRBJ1-1,NA,CASSPGGLLNTEAFF,TGTGCCAGCTCACCAGGGGGACTGCTGAACACTGAAGCTTTCTTT
TRBV30,NA,TRBJ2-2,NA,CAWRGGLATGELFF,TGTGCCTGGAGGGGGGGACTTGCCACCGGGGAGCTGTTTTTT
TRBV28,TRBD1,TRBJ2-5,NA,CASSLWFRGRETQYF,TGTGCCAGCAGTTTATGGTTCAGGGGGCGAGAGACCCAGTACTTC
TRBV10-3,NA,TRBJ1-1,NA,CAISEYSEAFF,TGTGCCATCAGTGAGTACTCTGAAGCTTTCTTT
TRBV19,TRBD1,TRBJ1-2,NA,CASSPDRVAPRGYTF,TGTGCCAGTAGTCCAGACAGGGTCGCCCCACGAGGCTACACCTTC